This entry lists 12 T cell receptor beta chains sequenced from one sample in a study of T cells in Graves' hyperthyroidism and ophthalmopathy. Amplification of TCR beta CDR3 regions was performed using RNA transcripts as template. In the first-round RT-PCR of the TCR CDR3, the HTBI primer set was used. TCRdb reprocessed the multiplex PCR reads via MiXCR and lists one record per CDR3 protein. The sample yields about 640,000 distinct CDR3 sequences, under 25% seen once. Material: blood. Source of these receptors: a man aged 25 to 40 with Graves' ophthalmopathy.

This clonotype was detected many times. This chain joins TRBV7-2 and TRBJ2-7; 8 bases fit TRBD2. The CDR3 covers 14 residues. After removal of 5 bases from V and 3 bases from J, the junction contained 6 bases not matched to a gene. CDR1 SGHTA and CDR2 FQGNSA come from the germline V gene. CDR3 loop: CASSRREGVYEQYF. The CDR3 DNA reads as TGTGCCAGCAGCCGACGGGAGGGCGTCTACGAGCAGTACTTC.

Comments on this clonotype: Possible read error: a much larger clone is one base away. The rearrangement uses TRBV5-1 and TRBJ2-1; tentative D call: TRBD2 (6 bases). CDR3 length: 13 amino acids. V shed 4 bases and J shed 6 bases, with 11 bases lying between them. The germline CDR1 and CDR2 sequences are SGHRS and YFSETQ. DNA for the CDR3: TGCGCCAGCAGCGGGACTGTCTGCAATGAGCAGTTCTTC. It encodes CASSGTVCNEQFF.

This clonotype occurred a few times. J is TRBJ1-5 and V is TRBV28; D is ambiguous. Per germline, CDR1 MDHEN and CDR2 SYDVKM. This CDR3 spans 15 amino acids. V lost 5 bases and J lost 2, with 13 bases in between. The CDR3 nucleotides read TGTGCCAGCAGTGAAACAACGGTCGGCAATCAGCCCCAGCATTTT. It encodes CASSETTVGNQPQHF.

The sample holds a few counts of this clonotype. The J gene is TRBJ2-2, the V gene TRBV15; 15 bases agree with TRBD2. V lost 5 bases and J lost 3; bases outside the gene matches: 7. The CDR3 sequence is 18 residues long. Looked up from germline, CDR1 is LNHNV and CDR2 is YYDKDF (reference sequence). CDR3 protein: CATSPRTSGRADTGELFF. The CDR3, as DNA: TGTGCCACCAGCCCAAGGACTAGCGGGAGGGCCGACACCGGGGAGCTGTTTTTT. The complete variable domain, with remaining parts taken from reference TRBV15 and TRBJ2-2, reads DAMVIQNPRYQVTQFGKPVTLSCSQTLNHNVMYWYQQKSSQAPKLLFHYYDKDFNNEADTPDNFQSRRPNTSFCFLDIRSPGLGDTAMYLCATSPRTSGRADTGELFFGEGSRLTVL.

This rearrangement joins TRBV30 to TRBJ2-6; TRBD1 might be the D (5 bases). Germline V CDR1 and CDR2: GTSNPN, SVGIG (reference sequence). V lost 5 bases, J lost 0 bases, and 11 bases lay in between. The CDR3 sequence is 15 residues long. The CDR3 loop is CAWAQGTSGANVLTF. The CDR3 DNA sequence: TGTGCCTGGGCCCAGGGAACCTCTGGGGCCAACGTCCTGACTTTC.

This clonotype was recorded a few times. The chain combines TRBV28 with TRBJ2-5, with D possibly being TRBD2 (5 bases). Germline CDR1 is MDHEN and CDR2 is SYDVKM. The CDR3 loop spans 13 amino acids. Deletions cut 8 bases from V and 3 bases from J, with 13 bases between. This CDR3 reads CASGGGSKETQYF. DNA of the CDR3: TGTGCCAGCGGAGGTGGCAGTAAAGAGACCCAGTACTTC.

The sample holds many counts of this clonotype. The genes are TRBV6-2 or TRBV6-3 and TRBJ1-1, with a possible D match to TRBD1 (5 bases). V was clipped by 6 bases and J by 9 bases, with 11 bases between them. Germline V gene sequence: CDR1 MNHEY, CDR2 SVGEGT. CDR3 size: 11 residues. The DNA of the CDR3 is TGTGCCAGCAGAGGGGAAACAAAAGCTTTCTTT. Amino acids: CASRGETKAFF.

This clonotype was detected a few times. This chain connects TRBV20-1 to TRBJ2-7, with 7 bases lining up with TRBD2. V gave up 6 bases and J gave up 0 bases; unmatched junction bases: 11. This CDR3 comprises 15 residues. Germline V lookup: CDR1 DFQATT, CDR2 SNEGSKA (reference sequence). The CDR3 spells CSAVNLAEVSYEQYF. The CDR3 DNA reads as TGCAGTGCCGTTAATCTAGCGGAGGTCTCCTACGAGCAGTACTTC.

As to this clonotype: Being one base from a much bigger clone, this may be a read error. This chain joins TRBV28 and TRBJ2-7, with 13 bases matching TRBD2. V lost 6 bases and J lost 9; bases outside the gene matches: 11. Germline loops: CDR1 MDHEN, CDR2 SYDVKM. The CDR3 runs to 15 residues. In DNA form, the CDR3 reads TGTGCCAGCAGCCCGACTAGCGGGAGGACGAACGGGCAGTACTTC. It encodes CASSPTSGRTNGQYF.

Many counts were recorded for this clonotype. The chain joins TRBV11-2 to TRBJ2-3; 11 bases line up with TRBD2. The CDR3 is 18 amino acids. From germline, CDR1 is SGHAT and CDR2 FQNNGV. V was clipped by 3 bases and J by 3 bases; unmatched bases: 11. In DNA form, the CDR3 reads TGTGCCAGCAGCTTCCCGGGACTAGCGGAACGGGTGACAGATACGCAGTATTTT. Translated, it gives CASSFPGLAERVTDTQYF.

This clonotype was seen a few times. V gene TRBV28 combines with J gene TRBJ2-5, with D possibly TRBD2 on 5 matching bases. Looked up from germline, CDR1 is MDHEN and CDR2 is SYDVKM. The CDR3 spans 13 residues. V was clipped by 6 bases and J by 5 bases, with 13 bases between them. The CDR3 reads CASSLLDIETQYF. The CDR3 nucleotides are TGTGCCAGCAGCTTACTAGATATCGAGACCCAGTACTTC.

The gene calls are TRBV7-9 and TRBJ1-2; 8 bases map to TRBD1. Germline V CDR1 and CDR2: SEHNR, FQNEAQ (reference sequence). The CDR3 spans 15 residues. J gave up 8 bases and V 5 bases, and 13 bases lay outside the gene matches. CDR3 amino acids: CASSPRGTGLRGYTF. CDR3 DNA: TGTGCCAGCAGCCCCCGAGGGACAGGCCTTCGGGGCTACACCTTC.